One and the same sample provided the 32 T cell receptor beta chains below, sequenced in a study of chemoradiotherapy in HPV16-positive cancers. TCRdb keeps only in-frame clones here, not all; method: immunoSEQ multiplex PCR. The sample holds around 15,000 clones; under 85% are singletons and the top ten take under 1.5%. The specimen was obtained from a patient who underwent chemoradiotherapy. These receptors came from a human donor with HPV-associated anogenital cancer.

V gene TRBV30 combines with J gene TRBJ2-6; D gene unclear. Germline CDR1 GTSNPN, CDR2 SVGIG (reference sequence). The V end lost 2 bases, the J end lost 1 base, and 0 bases lay between the germline ends. CDR3 length: 12 amino acids. CDR3 nucleotides: TGTGCCTGGAGTTCTGGGGCCAACGTCCTGACTTTC. This gives the protein CAWSSGANVLTF.

This clone is a singleton in its sample. This chain uses TRBV2 with TRBJ1-5; D not resolved. The germline CDR1 and CDR2 sequences are SNHLY and FYNNEI. The CDR3 has 15 amino acids. V dropped 2 bases and J dropped 5 bases, with 13 bases sitting between them. The CDR3 DNA reads as TGTGCCAGCAGTGAAAACAGCGGACCCGATCAGCCCCAGCATTTT. This codes for CASSENSGPDQPQHF.

The chain is built from TRBV19 and TRBJ2-3; the D gene is possibly TRBD1 (6 bases). The CDR3 has 13 residues. V was trimmed by 7 bases and J by 0 bases, leaving 8 bases between them. Germline V gene sequence: CDR1 LNHDA, CDR2 SQIVND (reference sequence). The CDR3 sequence: CASNQGSTDTQYF. The DNA for the CDR3 is TGTGCCAGTAATCAGGGGAGCACAGATACGCAGTATTTT.

The chain is built from TRBV7-2 and TRBJ2-3, with a possible D match to TRBD2 (7 bases). V gave up 1 base and J gave up 4 bases, with 12 bases separating them. CDR1 is SGHTA and CDR2 is FQGNSA in the germline V gene. The CDR3 is 15 residues long. CDR3 in DNA: TGTGCCAGCAGCTTAGAACGGGGGGCCCCAGATACGCAGTATTTT. This sequence encodes CASSLERGAPDTQYF.

This clone was recorded only once. CDR3 coding DNA: TGTGCCAGCAGCTTTCAAGGGACCTCCACAGATACGCAGTATTTT. Protein product: CASSFQGTSTDTQYF. This chain connects TRBV5-6 to TRBJ2-3; possibly TRBD1 or TRBD2 for D (5 bases each). Trimming removed 2 bases at V and 2 bases at J, with 12 bases between. The CDR3 totals 15 residues. Germline lookup yields CDR1 SGHDT and CDR2 YYEEEE. Full variable domain (rest looked up from reference TRBV5-6 and TRBJ2-3): DAGVTQSPTHLIKTRGQQVTLRCSPKSGHDTVSWYQQALGQGPQFIFQYYEEEERQRGNFPDRFSGHQFPNYSSELNVNALLLGDSALYLCASSFQGTSTDTQYFGPGTRLTVL.

In regard to this clone: Other DNA variants within this sample encode the same CDR3. The chain is built from TRBV19 and TRBJ2-1; D not certain. Trimming removed 2 bases from V and 4 bases from J, with 0 bases in between. This CDR3 is 11 amino acids long. Germline assignment: CDR1 LNHDA and CDR2 SQIVND (reference sequence). CDR3 in DNA: TGTGCCAGTAGTATATACAATGAGCAGTTCTTC. Translating it yields CASSIYNEQFF.

This rearrangement joins TRBV7-6 to TRBJ2-2; D gene ambiguous. The V gene lost 1 base and the J gene lost 0 bases, with 21 bases spanning the gap. Germline V CDR1 and CDR2: SGHVS, FNYEAQ. The CDR3 consists of 20 residues. The CDR3 DNA reads TGTGCCAGCAGCTTAGGATTGCGGAGCCGGCACACTGCGAACACCGGGGAGCTGTTTTTT. Translation gives CASSLGLRSRHTANTGELFF.

This clone was picked up a small number of times. The CDR3 here is CAWSRGYNEQFF. In DNA form, the CDR3 reads TGTGCCTGGAGTCGGGGATACAATGAGCAGTTCTTC. The V gene is TRBV30, the J gene TRBJ2-1; D might be TRBD2 (5 bases). The CDR3 sequence is 12 residues long. Germline V gene data show CDR1 as GTSNPN and CDR2 as SVGIG (reference sequence). V lost 2 bases and J 4 bases, leaving 6 bases between the germline ends.

The chain uses TRBV5-5 and TRBJ2-3; TRBD2 agrees at 10 bases. CDR3 size: 14 residues. Trimming took 5 bases from V and 5 from J; bases not matched to a gene: 5. CDR1 and CDR2 from the germline V gene are SGHKS and YYEKEE (reference sequence). The CDR3 loop is CASSSSGGVDTQYF. CDR3 in DNA: TGTGCCAGCAGTTCTAGCGGGGGAGTAGATACGCAGTATTTT.

The V and J genes are TRBV12-5 and TRBJ2-4; D unresolved. Germline V CDR1 and CDR2: LGHNT, FRNRAP. With 0 bases removed from V and 4 bases from J, the gap between germline ends came to 10 bases. There are 15 residues in the CDR3. For the CDR3, the DNA is TGTGCTAGTGGTTTGGTAGGAGATTTAAAAAACATTCAGTACTTC. Protein: CASGLVGDLKNIQYF.

V and J are TRBV4-3 and TRBJ1-4; TRBD1 matches at 8 bases. This CDR3 has 15 residues. With 1 base clipped from V and 7 bases from J, the junction kept 5 bases outside the gene matches. Germline V lookup: CDR1 LGHNA, CDR2 YSLEER. In nucleotides, the CDR3 is TGCGCCAGCAGCCAAGGGCAGGGGGCAAGTGAAAAACTGTTTTTT. It codes for CASSQGQGASEKLFF.

This clone showed up just once. The chain joins TRBV5-1 to TRBJ1-1; D remains ambiguous. V shed 8 bases and J shed 5 bases, with 13 bases lying between them. The germline CDR1 and CDR2 sequences are SGHRS and YFSETQ. This CDR3 contains 12 residues. CDR3 nucleotides: TGCGCCAGTAAAGCAGGCGGGACTGAAGCTTTCTTT. Amino acid sequence: CASKAGGTEAFF.

The chain employs TRBV5-6 and TRBJ2-1; TRBD1 or TRBD2 may be the D gene (6 bases each). The CDR3 covers 18 residues. Germline V lookup: CDR1 SGHDT, CDR2 YYEEEE. V was clipped by 0 bases and J by 0 bases, with 16 bases between them. CDR3 in amino acids: CASSLGRGLGFSYNEQFF. CDR3 in DNA: TGTGCCAGCAGCTTGGGACGGGGGCTTGGGTTCTCCTACAATGAGCAGTTCTTC.

This clone showed up just once. CDR3 sequence reads: CASSTGFQTDTQYF. The CDR3 DNA reads as TGTGCCAGCTCGACAGGGTTTCAGACAGATACGCAGTATTTT. The genes are TRBV28 and TRBJ2-3; TRBD1 agrees at 7 bases. The CDR3 length is 14 residues. The germline CDR1 and CDR2 sequences are MDHEN and SYDVKM. V dropped 8 bases and J dropped 3; count of bases not matched to a gene: 8.

The chain links TRBV7-2 to TRBJ1-1; no clear D gene. V dropped 2 bases and J dropped 1 base, with 8 bases sitting between them. The CDR3 contains 14 residues. Per germline, CDR1 SGHTA and CDR2 FQGNSA. The CDR3 loop is CASSLIRPNTEAFF. CDR3 in DNA: TGTGCCAGCAGCTTAATCAGACCGAACACTGAAGCTTTCTTT.

This chain uses TRBV4-3 with TRBJ2-3, with D possibly TRBD2 on 6 matching bases. Trimming left V 0 bases short and J 1 base short, with 17 bases between. This CDR3 spans 18 amino acids. The V gene's germline CDR1 is LGHNA and CDR2 YSLEER. For the CDR3, the DNA is TGCGCCAGCAGCCAAGAGATTCTGGGACGGAGGGGCACAGATACGCAGTATTTT. This codes for CASSQEILGRRGTDTQYF.

The J gene is TRBJ2-6, the V gene TRBV5-3, with D maybe TRBD1 (5 bases). TRBV5-3 is treated as an ORF (open reading frame) with a function not yet certain. The CDR3 has 17 residues. V lost 6 bases to trimming and J lost 5 bases, with 21 bases between them. The CDR3 spells CARKETVEQSRANVLTF. The CDR3 DNA reads as TGTGCCAGAAAGGAGACAGTTGAACAAAGTCGGGCCAACGTCCTGACTTTC.

The V gene is TRBV4-1, the J gene TRBJ1-2; TRBD1 agrees at 7 bases. Per germline, CDR1 MGHRA and CDR2 YSYEKL. This CDR3 is 16 amino acids long. Trimming cost V 1 base and J 2 bases; bases outside gene matches: 7. In DNA form, the CDR3 reads TGCGCCAGCAGCCAAGTTTCGGGACAGAGAAACTATGGCTACACCTTC. Amino acids: CASSQVSGQRNYGYTF.

This chain links TRBV29-1 with TRBJ2-1, with D possibly matching TRBD2 (6 bases). CDR1 is SQVTM and CDR2 is ANQGSEA in the germline V gene. The CDR3 length is 15 residues. V shed 5 bases and J shed 0 bases, with 14 bases lying between them. CDR3 sequence: CSVLEGLSSYNEQFF. In DNA, the CDR3 is TGCAGCGTTCTGGAGGGCTTAAGCTCCTACAATGAGCAGTTCTTC.

The chain has TRBV7-3 and TRBJ2-1; D is ambiguous. CDR1 SGHTA and CDR2 FQGTGA come from the germline V gene. This CDR3 is 13 amino acids long. V was pared by 2 bases and J by 7 bases, with 9 bases between. The CDR3 DNA reads as TGTGCCAGCAGCTTAGCTCCTTGGAATGAGCAGTTCTTC. This gives the protein CASSLAPWNEQFF.

The rearrangement links TRBV5-5 to TRBJ1-1; no clear D gene. Trimming stripped 0 bases from V and 1 base from J, with 10 bases between. CDR1 is SGHKS, CDR2 YYEKEE, per germline (reference sequence). The CDR3 has 15 residues. The CDR3 here is CASSLVGWENTEAFF. CDR3 DNA: TGTGCCAGCAGCTTGGTAGGTTGGGAGAACACTGAAGCTTTCTTT.

There are a few counts of this clone. This sequence joins TRBV18 and TRBJ1-3; D is unclear. The CDR3 is made up of 14 amino acids. V gave up 5 bases and J gave up 0 bases, with 8 bases separating them. The germline CDR1 and CDR2 sequences are KGHSH and LQKENI. The DNA for the CDR3 is TGTGCCAGCTCAACCTCAACCTCTGGAAACACCATATATTTT. The encoded protein is CASSTSTSGNTIYF.

The chain combines TRBV19 with TRBJ1-6, with 8 bases fitting TRBD1. Germline values: CDR1 LNHDA, CDR2 SQIVND (reference sequence). Germline trimming cut 4 bases from V and 1 base from J; bases unmatched to any gene: 12. CDR3 length: 19 residues. CDR3 residues: CASSRERTQGASYNSPLHF. The CDR3 DNA reads TGTGCCAGTAGTAGGGAGAGAACTCAGGGGGCATCCTATAATTCACCCCTCCACTTT.

This clone has just one count. This chain connects TRBV15 to TRBJ2-1; D possibly corresponds to TRBD1 (5 bases). Germline V gives CDR1 LNHNV, CDR2 YYDKDF (reference sequence). Trimming took off 1 base at V and 5 bases at J, with 9 bases between the two ends. This CDR3 comprises 14 residues. For the CDR3, the DNA is TGTGCCACCAGCAGAGCACAGGTGGACAATGAGCAGTTCTTC. This encodes CATSRAQVDNEQFF.

The rearrangement links TRBV19 to TRBJ1-1, with D hard to call. Germline V gene sequence: CDR1 LNHDA, CDR2 SQIVND (reference sequence). This CDR3 is built from 13 residues. The V and J ends lost 6 bases and 1 base respectively, with 9 bases between them. CDR3 DNA sequence: TGTGCCAGTAGAGAACAGAGGAACACTGAAGCTTTCTTT. Translated, it gives CASREQRNTEAFF.

The chain employs TRBV5-8 and TRBJ1-6; D unclear. Per the germline V gene, CDR1 is SGHTS and CDR2 is YDEGEE. The CDR3 is 16 amino acids. V was pared by 4 bases and J by 6 bases, with 17 bases between. This chain's CDR3 is CASSRGLLLPNSPLHF. The CDR3 DNA is TGTGCCAGCAGCCGAGGGTTACTTCTCCCTAATTCACCCCTCCACTTT.

V and J are TRBV9 and TRBJ1-2; a weak D match, TRBD1 (6 bases). The CDR3 is 14 amino acids. V was trimmed by 3 bases and J by 6 bases, leaving 15 bases between them. Germline V gene data show CDR1 as SGDLS and CDR2 as YYNGEE. Written as DNA, the CDR3 is TGTGCCAGCAGCGCCTCCCTCCAGGGGAATGGCTACACCTTC. This sequence encodes CASSASLQGNGYTF.

The rearrangement joins TRBV7-3 to TRBJ2-1, with 11 bases fitting TRBD2. The V and J ends lost 2 bases and 2 bases, in that order; junction bases with no gene match: 5. The length of the CDR3 is 17 residues. CDR1 and CDR2 from the germline V gene are SGHTA and FQGTGA. The CDR3 loop is CASSLGVSGGAYNEQFF. The CDR3 DNA follows: TGTGCCAGCAGCTTAGGCGTTAGCGGGGGGGCCTACAATGAGCAGTTCTTC.

The chain joins TRBV9 to TRBJ2-1; 7 bases are a match to TRBD2. Germline lookup yields CDR1 SGDLS and CDR2 YYNGEE. Trimming at V came to 4 bases and at J to 5 bases, leaving 9 bases not matched to a gene. This CDR3 is built from 15 residues. The CDR3 loop reads CASSPSGTTNNEQFF. CDR3 DNA sequence: TGTGCCAGCAGCCCCTCCGGGACTACCAACAATGAGCAGTTCTTC. Based on the CDR3 plus reference TRBV9 and TRBJ2-1, the full variable domain is DSGVTQTPKHLITATGQRVTLRCSPRSGDLSVYWYQQSLDQGLQFLIQYYNGEERAKGNILERFSAQQFPDLHSELNLSSLELGDSALYFCASSPSGTTNNEQFFGPGTRLTVL.

V usage is TRBV5-5 and J usage is TRBJ1-2; 9 bases agree with TRBD1. CDR3 length: 14 residues. CDR1 SGHKS and CDR2 YYEKEE come from the germline V gene (reference sequence). With V trimmed by 6 bases and J by 8 bases, 11 bases remained unmatched. CDR3 DNA: TGTGCCAGCACTCCTGACAGGGGGTTAGCGGGCTACACCTTC. Amino acids: CASTPDRGLAGYTF.

The rearrangement links TRBV5-1 to TRBJ2-3; D remains ambiguous. CDR1 and CDR2 (germline): SGHRS, YFSETQ. The germline V and J ends were trimmed by 7 bases and 1 base, with 10 bases remaining between them. The CDR3 consists of 13 residues. The CDR3 region has the DNA TGCGCCAGCCAAAAGCAACGCACAGATACGCAGTATTTT. Residues: CASQKQRTDTQYF. The full variable domain, completed using reference TRBV5-1 and TRBJ2-3, is KAGVTQTPRYLIKTRGQQVTLSCSPISGHRSVSWYQQTPGQGLQFLFEYFSETQRNKGNFPGRFSGRQFSNSRSEMNVSTLELGDSALYLCASQKQRTDTQYFGPGTRLTVL.

The CDR3 loop is CASSLGPISGNTIYF. The CDR3 nucleotides read TGCGCCAGCAGCTTGGGACCGATCTCTGGAAACACCATATATTTT. This rearrangement joins TRBV5-1 to TRBJ1-3; D call uncertain. Trimming removed 0 bases from V and 0 bases from J, with 7 bases in between. CDR3 length equals 15 residues. Germline V lookup: CDR1 SGHRS, CDR2 YFSETQ.